This T cell receptor beta chain was profiled in a study of blood T cells in healthy people across ages. This CDR3 spans 12 amino acids. In germline, CDR1 is SQVTM, CDR2 ANQGSEA. V was pared by 4 bases and J by 5 bases, with 11 bases between. Together with a sample-barcoded 5' primer, a J-beta primer mix was included in a second PCR lasting 7 to 11 cycles. TCRdb fed the 5' RACE reads into MiXCR, producing one record per CDR3 protein. The sample includes over 950,000 distinct CDR3 sequences, 45% to 60% of them seen just once. Samples had at least 6.5 million PBMCs isolated from them. Concerning this clonotype itself: Its antigen is not known.

Broader study findings: Both higher diversity and more naive CD4+ cells marked long-lived donors when set against aged donors.

V and J are TRBV29-1 and TRBJ2-5, with D unresolved. The origin of this receptor is a woman aged 60-75 years in good health. The sample comprised blood. The CDR3: CSVAGYGETQYF. Written as DNA, the CDR3 is TGCAGCGTTGCAGGTTATGGGGAGACCCAGTACTTC.